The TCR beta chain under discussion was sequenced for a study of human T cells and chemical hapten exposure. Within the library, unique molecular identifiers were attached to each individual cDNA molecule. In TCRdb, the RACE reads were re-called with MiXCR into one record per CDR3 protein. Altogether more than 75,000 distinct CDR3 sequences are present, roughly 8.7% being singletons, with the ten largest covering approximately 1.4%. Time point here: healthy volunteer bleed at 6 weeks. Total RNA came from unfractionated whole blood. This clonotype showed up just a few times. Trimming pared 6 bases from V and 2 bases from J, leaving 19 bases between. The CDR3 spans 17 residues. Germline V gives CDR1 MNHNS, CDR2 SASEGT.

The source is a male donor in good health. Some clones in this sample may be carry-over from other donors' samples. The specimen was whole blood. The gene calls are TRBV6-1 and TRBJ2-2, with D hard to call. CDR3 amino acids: CASRRLATSLNTGELFF. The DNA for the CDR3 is TGTGCCAGCAGGAGACTTGCGACAAGCCTTAACACCGGGGAGCTGTTTTTT.